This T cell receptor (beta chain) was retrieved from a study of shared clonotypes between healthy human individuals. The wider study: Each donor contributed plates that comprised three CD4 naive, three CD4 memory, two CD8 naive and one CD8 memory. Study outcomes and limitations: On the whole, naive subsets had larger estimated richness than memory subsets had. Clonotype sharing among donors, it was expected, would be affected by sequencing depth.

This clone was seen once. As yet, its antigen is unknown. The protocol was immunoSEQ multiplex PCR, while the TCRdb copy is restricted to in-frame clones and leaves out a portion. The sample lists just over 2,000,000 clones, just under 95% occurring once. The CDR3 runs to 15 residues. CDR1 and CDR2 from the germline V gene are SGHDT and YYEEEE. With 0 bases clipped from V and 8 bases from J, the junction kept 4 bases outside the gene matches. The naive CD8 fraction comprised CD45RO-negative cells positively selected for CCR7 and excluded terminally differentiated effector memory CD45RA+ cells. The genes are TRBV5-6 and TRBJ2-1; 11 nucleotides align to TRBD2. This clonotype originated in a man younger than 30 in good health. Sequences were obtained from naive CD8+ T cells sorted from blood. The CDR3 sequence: CASSLGLAGGYEQFF. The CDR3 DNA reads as TGTGCCAGCAGCTTGGGGCTAGCGGGAGGCTATGAGCAGTTCTTC.